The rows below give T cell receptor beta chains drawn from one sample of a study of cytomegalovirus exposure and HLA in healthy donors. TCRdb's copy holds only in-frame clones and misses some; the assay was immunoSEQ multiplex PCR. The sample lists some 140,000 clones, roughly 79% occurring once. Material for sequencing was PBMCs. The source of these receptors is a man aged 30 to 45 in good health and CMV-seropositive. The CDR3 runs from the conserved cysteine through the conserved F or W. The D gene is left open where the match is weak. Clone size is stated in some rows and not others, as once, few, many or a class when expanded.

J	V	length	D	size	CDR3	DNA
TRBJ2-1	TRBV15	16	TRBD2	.	CATSRTPGTTYNEQFF	TGTGCCACCAGCAGAACTCCCGGGACTACGTACAATGAGCAGTTCTTC
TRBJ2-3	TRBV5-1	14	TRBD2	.	CASVSAGITDTQYF	TGCGCCAGCGTTTCAGCGGGGATCACAGATACGCAGTATTTT
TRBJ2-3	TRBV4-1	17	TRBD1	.	CASSQESTGGFTDTQYF	TGCGCCAGCAGCCAAGAATCTACAGGGGGCTTCACAGATACGCAGTATTTT
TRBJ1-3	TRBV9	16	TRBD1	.	CASSVNQGASGNTIYF	TGTGCCAGCAGCGTAAATCAGGGGGCCTCTGGAAACACCATATATTTT
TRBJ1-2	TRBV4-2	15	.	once	CASSQDKGDNYGYTF	TGTGCCAGCAGCCAAGATAAAGGGGATAACTATGGCTACACCTTC
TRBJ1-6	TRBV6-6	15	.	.	CASSPQVGQNSPLHF	TGTGCCAGCAGTCCACAGGTGGGCCAAAATTCACCCCTCCACTTT
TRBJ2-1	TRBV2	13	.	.	CASSTLGGNEQFF	TGTGCCAGCAGTACCTTGGGAGGCAATGAGCAGTTCTTC
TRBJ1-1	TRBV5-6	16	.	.	CASSLAGWGQDTEAFF	TGTGCCAGCAGCTTGGCAGGCTGGGGGCAAGACACTGAAGCTTTCTTT
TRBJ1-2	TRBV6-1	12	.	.	CATPGNVDGYTF	TGTGCCACCCCGGGTAACGTGGATGGCTACACCTTC
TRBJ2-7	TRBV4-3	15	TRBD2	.	CASSQGTSGKEEQYF	TGCGCCAGCAGCCAAGGGACTAGCGGGAAGGAGGAGCAGTACTTC